One sample yielded the 24 T cell receptor beta chains listed below, sequenced in a study of cytomegalovirus exposure and HLA in healthy donors. Sequencing was performed with immunoSEQ multiplex PCR; in TCRdb, only in-frame clones are kept and a portion is missing. Of 200,000 or so clones in the sample, about 93% were seen once. Sample: PBMCs. The source of these receptors is a woman younger than 35 in good health and CMV-seronegative.

CDR3 protein: CASSYDRGYYGYTF. CDR3 nucleotide sequence: TGTGCCAGCAGTTACGACAGGGGATACTATGGCTACACCTTC. This chain links TRBV28 with TRBJ1-2; 8 bases agree with TRBD1. Germline V gene sequence: CDR1 MDHEN, CDR2 SYDVKM. The CDR3 consists of 14 residues. With 4 bases clipped from V and 3 bases from J, the junction kept 4 bases outside the gene matches.

V gene TRBV5-3 combines with J gene TRBJ1-1; no firm D call. TRBV5-3 is placed among ORFs of uncertain function. Trimming stripped 0 bases from V and 6 bases from J, with 15 bases between. The CDR3 runs 15 residues. The CDR3 region is CARSLGLGSLSEAFF. For the CDR3, the DNA is TGTGCCAGAAGCTTGGGCCTGGGGAGTCTTTCTGAAGCTTTCTTT.

J is TRBJ2-2 and V is TRBV27; 10 positions agree with TRBD2. CDR1 is MNHEY, CDR2 SMNVEV, per germline (reference sequence). The V gene end was trimmed by 2 bases and the J gene end by 7 bases; junction bases not matched to a gene: 10. The length of the CDR3 is 17 residues. The CDR3 spells CASSLRLAGVEGGELFF. CDR3 nucleotides: TGTGCCAGCAGTTTAAGGCTAGCGGGAGTTGAAGGCGGGGAGCTGTTTTTT.

The rearrangement uses TRBV6-1 and TRBJ1-6; D remains ambiguous. Between the trimmed V and J ends, which lost 4 bases and 9 bases, there was a span of 10 bases. This CDR3 spans 13 amino acids. Germline V lookup: CDR1 MNHNS, CDR2 SASEGT. CDR3 in amino acids: CASSGLVSSPLHF. CDR3 in DNA: TGTGCCAGCAGTGGATTAGTTAGTTCACCCCTCCACTTT.

The rearrangement links TRBV28 to TRBJ2-3; 7 nucleotides align to TRBD1. The CDR3 spans 16 residues. Germline values: CDR1 MDHEN, CDR2 SYDVKM. The trim removed 5 bases at V and 5 bases at J, leaving 13 bases unmatched. The CDR3 DNA follows: TGTGCCAGCAGTCCCCCCGGACAGGTTCGGGGAGATACGCAGTATTTT. It translates to CASSPPGQVRGDTQYF.

The chain employs TRBV5-1 and TRBJ2-1; D is perhaps TRBD1 (5 bases). In germline, CDR1 is SGHRS, CDR2 YFSETQ. The V end was cut by 1 base, the J end by 8 bases, with 13 bases between. CDR3 length: 14 amino acids. The CDR3 loop is CASSLRGLRDEQFF. Written as DNA, the CDR3 is TGCGCCAGCAGCTTGAGGGGCCTTAGGGATGAGCAGTTCTTC.

The chain couples TRBV30 to TRBJ2-2, with 10 nucleotides matching TRBD1. The CDR3 is 15 amino acids. V shed 2 bases, J shed 5 bases, and the junction held 5 bases outside the gene matches. Looked up from germline, CDR1 is GTSNPN and CDR2 is SVGIG (reference sequence). Here the CDR3 reads CAWSSEDRGTGELFF. CDR3 DNA: TGTGCCTGGAGTTCGGAGGACAGGGGGACCGGGGAGCTGTTTTTT.

V usage is TRBV19 and J usage is TRBJ1-4; 7 bases match TRBD1. In germline, CDR1 is LNHDA, CDR2 SQIVND (reference sequence). The ends lost 7 bases at V and 3 bases at J; junction bases unmatched: 5. This CDR3 is built from 14 residues. CDR3 coding DNA: TGTGCCAGTACAGGGGGAACATCTAATGAAAAACTGTTTTTT. Amino acids: CASTGGTSNEKLFF.

The rearrangement joins TRBV11-3 to TRBJ2-3; 12 bases agree with TRBD2. V shed 1 base, J shed 8 bases, and the junction held 7 bases outside the gene matches. The CDR3 is 16 amino acids. Germline-derived CDR1 and CDR2 are SGHNT and YENEEA. The CDR3 loop is CASSLALAGGPGTQYF. The CDR3 nucleotides are TGTGCCAGCAGCTTAGCCCTAGCGGGAGGGCCCGGTACGCAGTATTTT.

The chain has TRBV27 and TRBJ2-3; 14 bases align to TRBD2. CDR3 length: 18 residues. The junction had 12 bases not matched to a gene; V was cut back by 5 bases and J by 5 bases. The germline CDR1 and CDR2 sequences are MNHEY and SMNVEV (reference sequence). The CDR3 DNA reads as TGTGCCAGCAGTCTGGGGACTAGCGGGAGAGGGGGCAAAGATACGCAGTATTTT. As protein: CASSLGTSGRGGKDTQYF.

This sequence joins TRBV29-1 and TRBJ2-7; a possible D gene is TRBD2 (5 bases). The CDR3 loop spans 15 amino acids. Germline loops: CDR1 SQVTM, CDR2 ANQGSEA. Deletions cut 4 bases from V and 4 bases from J, with 20 bases between. CDR3 amino acids: CSVAGIGTSGYEQYF. Here the CDR3 DNA reads TGCAGCGTTGCGGGCATCGGTACGTCGGGGTACGAGCAGTACTTC.

Comments on this clone: The germline gene is not matched at one end of the junction; a read error may be the cause. J is TRBJ2-1 and V is TRBV7-7, with 10 bases aligning to TRBD2. Germline V gene sequence: CDR1 SSHAT, CDR2 FNYEAQ (reference sequence). This CDR3 spans 14 amino acids. Here the CDR3 DNA reads TGTGCTAGCAGCTTATCCCTAGCGGGAGATGAGCAGTTCTTC. This translates into CASSLSLAGDEQFF.

The chain has TRBV7-9 and TRBJ2-5, with 7 positions matching TRBD1. This CDR3 spans 16 amino acids. Germline V gene sequence: CDR1 SEHNR, CDR2 FQNEAQ (reference sequence). The V segment lost 4 bases and the J segment 0 bases; nucleotides outside the gene matches: 8. CDR3 protein: CASSSSGTANQETQYF. As DNA, the CDR3 is TGTGCCAGCAGCTCGTCCGGGACAGCTAACCAAGAGACCCAGTACTTC.

The chain uses TRBV19 and TRBJ2-5, with 15 bases aligning to TRBD2. The CDR3 covers 14 residues. Germline lookup yields CDR1 LNHDA and CDR2 SQIVND (reference sequence). The V gene end was trimmed by 7 bases and the J gene end by 13 bases; junction bases not matched to a gene: 10. CDR3 nucleotide sequence: TGTGCCAGTACCCTGGGACTAGCGGGAGGATTTATGTACTTC. Its protein is CASTLGLAGGFMYF.

This chain uses TRBV7-9 with TRBJ2-3; 11 bases match TRBD2. This CDR3 has 17 amino acids. Germline CDR1 reads SEHNR; CDR2 reads FQNEAQ (reference sequence). J lost 4 bases, V lost 5 bases, and 11 bases had no gene match. The CDR3, as DNA: TGTGCCAGCAGCCCACCACTAGCGGGAGAGAGTGCAGATACGCAGTATTTT. It specifies CASSPPLAGESADTQYF.

This chain connects TRBV10-3 to TRBJ1-2, with 9 bases matching TRBD1. CDR1 and CDR2 from the germline V gene are ENHRY and SYGVKD. The CDR3 runs 15 residues. Trimming cost V 5 bases and J 7 bases; bases outside gene matches: 11. The CDR3 region is CAISQARQGEAGYTF. CDR3 in DNA: TGTGCCATCAGTCAAGCTAGACAGGGGGAAGCTGGCTACACCTTC.

This clone showed up just a few times. The chain uses TRBV19 and TRBJ1-2; TRBD1 might be the D (6 bases). Germline CDR1 reads LNHDA; CDR2 reads SQIVND (reference sequence). The length of the CDR3 is 13 residues. V gave up 7 bases and J gave up 4 bases, with 13 bases separating them. The CDR3 DNA reads as TGTGCCAGTACTAGGGGGGGGTTCTATGGCTACACCTTC. Residues: CASTRGGFYGYTF.

In the case of this clone: Other DNA sequences from this sample encode an identical CDR3 as well. This rearrangement joins TRBV2 to TRBJ2-6; perhaps TRBD2 as D (5 bases). Trimming took off 8 bases at V and 12 bases at J, with 14 bases between the two ends. The germline V gene encodes CDR1 SNHLY and CDR2 FYNNEI. This CDR3 spans 12 amino acids. The CDR3 is CASGGLWAVLTF. The CDR3 region has the DNA TGTGCCAGCGGCGGGTTGTGGGCCGTCCTGACTTTC.

The chain recombines TRBV19 with TRBJ2-4, with 10 bases matching TRBD1. From germline, CDR1 is LNHDA and CDR2 SQIVND (reference sequence). V lost 3 bases and J lost 8; bases outside the gene matches: 7. This CDR3 has 15 residues. The CDR3 DNA is TGTGCCAGTAGTATCTTAGGGACAGGGGAGGACATTCAGTACTTC. It yields the protein CASSILGTGEDIQYF. The whole variable domain, filled in from reference TRBV19 and TRBJ2-4, reads DGGITQSPKYLFRKEGQNVTLSCEQNLNHDAMYWYRQDPGQGLRLIYYSQIVNDFQKGDIAEGYSVSREKKESFPLTVTSAQKNPTAFYLCASSILGTGEDIQYFGAGTRLSVL.

This chain connects TRBV19 to TRBJ1-6; no clear D. Germline V lookup: CDR1 LNHDA, CDR2 SQIVND (reference sequence). This CDR3 has 14 amino acids. V was cut by 2 bases and J by 7 bases, with 9 bases left in between. CDR3 region: CASSITEQNSPLHF. The CDR3 nucleotides are TGTGCCAGTAGTATAACAGAACAAAATTCACCCCTCCACTTT.

The chain links TRBV6-4 to TRBJ1-1; D is unresolved. V was cut by 10 bases and J by 3 bases, with 21 bases left in between. The CDR3 is made up of 15 amino acids. Germline CDR1 and CDR2: MRHNA and SNTAGT. DNA of the CDR3: TGTGCCACCCCCATCAATCGGGTCTGGGACACTGAAGCTTTCTTT. Amino acids: CATPINRVWDTEAFF.

The chain carries TRBV10-1 and TRBJ1-5, with 10 bases matching TRBD1. Looked up from germline, CDR1 is WNHNN and CDR2 is SYGVQD (reference sequence). The CDR3 extends over 14 amino acids. The trim removed 6 bases at V and 7 bases at J, leaving 6 bases unmatched. The CDR3: CASRDRGSDQPQHF. CDR3 sequence (DNA): TGCGCCAGCAGGGACAGGGGGTCGGACCAGCCCCAGCATTTT.

V and J are TRBV28 and TRBJ1-4, with 7 nucleotides matching TRBD1. CDR1 and CDR2 (germline): MDHEN, SYDVKM. J gave up 0 bases and V 3 bases, and 10 bases lay outside the gene matches. The CDR3 is 18 amino acids. The CDR3, as DNA: TGTGCCAGCAGTTTGATCAGGGACAGATTTGCAACTAATGAAAAACTGTTTTTT. Protein: CASSLIRDRFATNEKLFF.

The chain links TRBV29-1 to TRBJ2-7, with 12 bases that match TRBD2. Unmatched junction bases numbered 13, after V lost 1 base and J lost 3 bases. The CDR3 runs to 18 residues. Germline V gives CDR1 SQVTM, CDR2 ANQGSEA. CDR3 nucleotide sequence: TGCAGCGTTGAAGGAAGCTCTAGCGGGAGGGCTCGGGTCTACGAGCAGTACTTC. The encoded protein is CSVEGSSSGRARVYEQYF.